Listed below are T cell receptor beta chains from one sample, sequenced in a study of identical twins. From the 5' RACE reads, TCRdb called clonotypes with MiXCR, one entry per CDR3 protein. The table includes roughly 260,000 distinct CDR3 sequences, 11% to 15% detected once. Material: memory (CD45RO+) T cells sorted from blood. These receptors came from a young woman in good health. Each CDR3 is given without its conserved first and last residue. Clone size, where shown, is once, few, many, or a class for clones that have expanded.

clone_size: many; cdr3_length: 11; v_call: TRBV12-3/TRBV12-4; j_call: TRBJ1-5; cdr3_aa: ASSFQRNQPQH
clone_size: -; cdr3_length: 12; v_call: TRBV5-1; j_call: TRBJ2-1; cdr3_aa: ASSLEASYNEQF
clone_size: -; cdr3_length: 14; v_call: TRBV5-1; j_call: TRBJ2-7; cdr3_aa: ASSLNPLGSSYEQY
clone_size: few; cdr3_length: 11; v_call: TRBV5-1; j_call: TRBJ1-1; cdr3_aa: ASRRDSNTEAF
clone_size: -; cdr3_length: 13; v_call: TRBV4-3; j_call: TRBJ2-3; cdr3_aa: ASSQGGRATDTQY
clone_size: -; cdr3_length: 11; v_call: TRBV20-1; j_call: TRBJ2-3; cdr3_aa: SASPGGTDTQY
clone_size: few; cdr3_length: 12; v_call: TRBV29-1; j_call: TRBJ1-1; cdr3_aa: SVEESRLGTEAF
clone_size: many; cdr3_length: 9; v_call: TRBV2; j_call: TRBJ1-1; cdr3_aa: ASSPTMEAF
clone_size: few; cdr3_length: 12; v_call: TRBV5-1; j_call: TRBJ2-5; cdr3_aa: ASSLEGAGETQY
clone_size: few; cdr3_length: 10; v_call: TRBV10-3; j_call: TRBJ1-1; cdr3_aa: ASWDRDTEAF
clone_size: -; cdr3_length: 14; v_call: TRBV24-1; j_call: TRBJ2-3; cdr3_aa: ATSDAGTGTTDTQY
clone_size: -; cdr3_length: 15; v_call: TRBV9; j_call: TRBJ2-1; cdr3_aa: ASSALMGGVVGNEQF
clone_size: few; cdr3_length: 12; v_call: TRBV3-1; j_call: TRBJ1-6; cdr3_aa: ASSQGQLNSPLH
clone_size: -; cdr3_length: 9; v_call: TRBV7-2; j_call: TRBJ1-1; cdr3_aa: ASSLFGGNF
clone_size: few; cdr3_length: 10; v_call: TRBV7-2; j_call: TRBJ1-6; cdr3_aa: ASSRANSPLH
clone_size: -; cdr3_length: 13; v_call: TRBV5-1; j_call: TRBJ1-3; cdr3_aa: ASSIGQNSGNTIY
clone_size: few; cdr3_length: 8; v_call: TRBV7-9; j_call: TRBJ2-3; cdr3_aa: ASLGDTQY
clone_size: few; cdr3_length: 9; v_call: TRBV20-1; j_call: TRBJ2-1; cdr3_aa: SARDPPKQF
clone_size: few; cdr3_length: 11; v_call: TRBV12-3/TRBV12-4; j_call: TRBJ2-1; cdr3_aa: ASSLAQGARQF
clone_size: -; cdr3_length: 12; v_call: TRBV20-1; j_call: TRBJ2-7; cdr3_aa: SAGTSGRAYEQY
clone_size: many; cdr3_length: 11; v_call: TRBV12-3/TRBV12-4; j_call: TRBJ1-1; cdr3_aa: ASRLGENTEAF
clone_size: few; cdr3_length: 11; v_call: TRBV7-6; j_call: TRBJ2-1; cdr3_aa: ASSAQGFDEQF